A single sample is the source of the 7 T cell receptor beta chains below, sequenced in a study of GPR56 and killer-like receptors on CD4 memory cells. Cells were FACS-enriched into one of five CD4+ populations defined by killer cell lectin-like receptor and GPR56 expression. TCRdb reprocessed the reads, with one entry per CDR3 protein and no DNA. Here the sample table reports about 2,900 distinct CDR3 sequences. The sample was memory CD4+ T cells from blood. Every receptor here comes from a human donor in good health.

The chain uses TRBV4-3 and TRBJ1-6; checking the TCRdb D call of TRBD1 is not possible without DNA. Germline CDR1 and CDR2: LGHNA and YSLEER. The CDR3 runs 16 residues. CDR3 sequence: CASRTSLDRGQSPLHF.

The chain has TRBV7-9 and TRBJ1-5; the TCRdb D gene call, TRBD1, has no DNA to confirm it. The germline V gene has CDR1 SEHNR and CDR2 FQNEAQ (reference sequence). This CDR3 spans 18 amino acids. The chain's CDR3 is CASSFIPSGLDSNQPQHF.

The chain links TRBV7-2 to TRBJ2-2; TCRdb's D call of TRBD2 is untestable without DNA. The CDR3 is 16 amino acids. Germline loops: CDR1 SGHTA, CDR2 FQGNSA. The CDR3 region is CASSSNPSGETGELFF.

The genes are TRBV6-6 and TRBJ2-1; with no DNA, the TCRdb D assignment of TRBD1 cannot be verified. Germline loops: CDR1 MNHNY, CDR2 SVGAGI (reference sequence). There are 16 residues in the CDR3. Here the CDR3 reads CASSSGQGAAINEQFF.

The V call is TRBV9, the J call TRBJ2-1; TCRdb selects TRBD2, and the lack of DNA leaves this call unchecked. The CDR3 consists of 14 residues. Germline CDR1 and CDR2: SGDLS and YYNGEE. The CDR3 sequence is CASRGGLGRSEQFF. Complete variable domain (other parts from reference TRBV9 and TRBJ2-1): DSGVTQTPKHLITATGQRVTLRCSPRSGDLSVYWYQQSLDQGLQFLIQYYNGEERAKGNILERFSAQQFPDLHSELNLSSLELGDSALYFCASRGGLGRSEQFFGPGTRLTVL.

The chain combines TRBV2 with TRBJ2-2; TCRdb picks TRBD1, but there is no DNA to check that call. Looked up from germline, CDR1 is SNHLY and CDR2 is FYNNEI. CDR3 size: 18 residues. CDR3 residues: CASSDVRGVSTYGGELFF.

This clonotype is classed as medium-sized by frequency. V is TRBV5-5 and J is TRBJ2-7; TCRdb selects TRBD1, and the lack of DNA leaves this call unchecked. The length of the CDR3 is 14 residues. The germline V gene has CDR1 SGHKS and CDR2 YYEKEE (reference sequence). The CDR3 sequence: CASSIRQGRYEQYF.